The sequence of this T cell receptor (beta chain) was determined in a study of T cell responses to AZD1222 COVID-19 vaccine. TCRdb keeps only in-frame clones here, not all; method: immunoSEQ multiplex PCR. The sample lists tens of thousands of clones, roughly 85% occurring once. Concerning this clone itself: Its antigen is currently unknown.

V lost 3 bases and J 2 bases, leaving 10 bases between the germline ends. The CDR3 has 14 amino acids. Germline assignment: CDR1 KGHSH and CDR2 LQKENI. Study results and limitations: CD4 TCRs linked to vaccination spanned spike, dominating at 160-218 and 743-854.

The receptor was isolated from an adult who received the AZD1222 COVID-19 vaccine. The rearrangement links TRBV18 to TRBJ2-5; possibly TRBD1 for D (5 bases). The material was peripheral blood, obtained 28 days after the second AZD1222 dose. CDR3 in DNA: TGTGCCAGCTCACCGAGACAGAGGCAAGAGACCCAGTACTTC. It yields the protein CASSPRQRQETQYF.